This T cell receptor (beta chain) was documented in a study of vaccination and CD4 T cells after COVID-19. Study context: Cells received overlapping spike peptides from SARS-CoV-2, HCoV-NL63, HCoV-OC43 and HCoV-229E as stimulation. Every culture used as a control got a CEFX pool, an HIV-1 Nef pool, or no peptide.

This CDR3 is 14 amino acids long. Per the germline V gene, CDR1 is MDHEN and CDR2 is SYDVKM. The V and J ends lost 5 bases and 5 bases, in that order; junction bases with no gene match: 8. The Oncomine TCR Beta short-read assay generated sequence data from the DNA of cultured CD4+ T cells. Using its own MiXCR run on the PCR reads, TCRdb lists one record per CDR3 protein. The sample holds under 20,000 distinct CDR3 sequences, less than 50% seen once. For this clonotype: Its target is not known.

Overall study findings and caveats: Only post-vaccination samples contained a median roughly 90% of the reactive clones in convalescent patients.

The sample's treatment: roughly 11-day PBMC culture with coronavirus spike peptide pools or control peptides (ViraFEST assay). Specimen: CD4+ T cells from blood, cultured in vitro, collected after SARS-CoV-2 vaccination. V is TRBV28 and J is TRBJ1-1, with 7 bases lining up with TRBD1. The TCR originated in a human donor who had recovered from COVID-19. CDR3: CASSLTGSWTEAFF. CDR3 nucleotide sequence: TGTGCCAGCAGTCTGACAGGGTCGTGGACTGAAGCTTTCTTT.